The clone carrying this T cell receptor beta chain appeared a few times. This sample was taken from a study of T cells after yellow fever vaccination. V lost 4 bases and J lost 2, with 20 bases in between. The germline V gene has CDR1 SGHNT and CDR2 YYREEE (reference sequence). The CDR3 has 17 residues. TCRdb analysed the 5' RACE reads with MiXCR anew, one entry per CDR3 protein. Of 510,000 or so distinct CDR3 sequences in the sample, around 21% were seen once. The rearrangement links TRBV5-4 to TRBJ2-3; either TRBD1 or TRBD2 may supply D (5 bases each). The TCR was taken from a man aged 25 to 40 who received the YFV17D yellow fever vaccine. The source was PBMCs, collected 15 days after the yellow fever booster vaccination. CDR3 protein: CASSRPRDRLNTDTQYF. The CDR3 DNA is TGTGCCAGCAGCAGGCCTAGGGACCGACTAAACACAGATACGCAGTATTTT.